These T cell receptor beta chains were read from a single sample in a study of T cells in Graves' hyperthyroidism and ophthalmopathy. TCRdb processed the multiplex PCR reads anew with MiXCR; each CDR3 protein has one entry. The table lists about 410,000 distinct CDR3 sequences, roughly 15% of them singletons. Material for sequencing was blood. All receptors come from a man younger than 35 with Graves' ophthalmopathy. Both conserved end residues are part of each CDR3. The order of the fields is CDR3 protein, CDR3 DNA, CDR3 length, J gene, D gene, V gene, clone size. A D gene is named only where the DNA matches it firmly. Clone size is not always given. Where it is, it says once, few, many or a class for expanded clones.

CDR3 protein: CASSLASIQYF; CDR3 DNA: TGTGCCAGCAGCTTGGCAAGCATTCAGTACTTC; CDR3 length: 11; J gene: TRBJ2-4; D gene: .; V gene: TRBV5-4; clone size: .
CDR3 protein: CAWSTTPRTEAFF; CDR3 DNA: TGTGCCTGGAGTACCACCCCGAGGACTGAAGCTTTCTTT; CDR3 length: 13; J gene: TRBJ1-1; D gene: .; V gene: TRBV30; clone size: many
CDR3 protein: CASSFTAARAKNIQYF; CDR3 DNA: TGTGCCAGCAGTTTTACGGCGGCTCGGGCCAAAAACATTCAGTACTTC; CDR3 length: 16; J gene: TRBJ2-4; D gene: .; V gene: TRBV27; clone size: many
CDR3 protein: CASSLERNIFYNEQFF; CDR3 DNA: TGCGCCAGCAGCTTGGAGAGAAACATCTTCTACAATGAGCAGTTCTTC; CDR3 length: 16; J gene: TRBJ2-1; D gene: .; V gene: TRBV5-1; clone size: many
CDR3 protein: CASSLRVGQGGIMNTEAFF; CDR3 DNA: TGTGCCAGCAGTTTAAGGGTAGGACAGGGGGGGATCATGAACACTGAAGCTTTCTTT; CDR3 length: 19; J gene: TRBJ1-1; D gene: TRBD1; V gene: TRBV12-3/TRBV12-4; clone size: many
CDR3 protein: CASSLQGTGGYTF; CDR3 DNA: TGTGCCAGCAGCCTACAGGGCACTGGCGGCTACACCTTC; CDR3 length: 13; J gene: TRBJ1-2; D gene: .; V gene: TRBV11-3; clone size: many
CDR3 protein: CASSSTSPAYEQYF; CDR3 DNA: TGTGCCAGCAGCTCGACTAGCCCGGCCTACGAGCAGTACTTC; CDR3 length: 14; J gene: TRBJ2-7; D gene: TRBD2; V gene: TRBV7-8; clone size: many
CDR3 protein: CASGSQGFRTEAFF; CDR3 DNA: TGTGCCAGCGGATCACAGGGTTTTAGGACTGAAGCTTTCTTT; CDR3 length: 14; J gene: TRBJ1-1; D gene: .; V gene: TRBV7-9; clone size: .
CDR3 protein: CASSYSVQGGGNTIYF; CDR3 DNA: TGTGCCAGCAGTTACTCGGTTCAGGGTGGCGGAAACACCATATATTTT; CDR3 length: 16; J gene: TRBJ1-3; D gene: .; V gene: TRBV6-5; clone size: few
CDR3 protein: CASSDPDTQYF; CDR3 DNA: TGTGCCAGCAGTGACCCAGATACGCAGTATTTT; CDR3 length: 11; J gene: TRBJ2-3; D gene: .; V gene: TRBV2; clone size: many
CDR3 protein: CASSYGEITGGETQYF; CDR3 DNA: TGTGCCAGCAGTTATGGCGAAATCACGGGGGGGGAGACCCAGTACTTC; CDR3 length: 16; J gene: TRBJ2-5; D gene: TRBD2; V gene: TRBV28; clone size: many
CDR3 protein: CASSSGTGDVATQYF; CDR3 DNA: TGTGCCAGCAGCTCAGGGACAGGGGACGTCGCGACCCAGTACTTC; CDR3 length: 15; J gene: TRBJ2-5; D gene: TRBD1; V gene: TRBV7-2; clone size: .
CDR3 protein: CASSFSHSTDTQYF; CDR3 DNA: TGCGCCAGCAGCTTTAGTCATAGCACAGATACGCAGTATTTT; CDR3 length: 14; J gene: TRBJ2-3; D gene: .; V gene: TRBV5-1; clone size: many
CDR3 protein: CASSYSRGDDLNTQYF; CDR3 DNA: TGTGCCAGCAGTTACTCCCGGGGGGACGACCTCAATACGCAGTATTTT; CDR3 length: 16; J gene: TRBJ2-3; D gene: TRBD2; V gene: TRBV6-2/TRBV6-3; clone size: many
CDR3 protein: CASSYSGRRDTNQPQHF; CDR3 DNA: TGTGCCAGCAGTTACTCGGGCAGGCGGGATACCAATCAGCCCCAGCATTTT; CDR3 length: 17; J gene: TRBJ1-5; D gene: .; V gene: TRBV6-5; clone size: many
CDR3 protein: CASSDSTGAPLHF; CDR3 DNA: TGTGCCAGCAGTGACTCAACGGGGGCACCCCTCCACTTT; CDR3 length: 13; J gene: TRBJ1-6; D gene: .; V gene: TRBV6-4; clone size: .
CDR3 protein: CASSFYLPGASYEQYF; CDR3 DNA: TGTGCCAGCAGCTTCTACCTTCCGGGGGCTTCCTACGAGCAGTACTTC; CDR3 length: 16; J gene: TRBJ2-7; D gene: .; V gene: TRBV5-5; clone size: many
CDR3 protein: CASSSTGDTEAFF; CDR3 DNA: TGTGCCAGCAGCTCGACAGGGGATACTGAAGCTTTCTTT; CDR3 length: 13; J gene: TRBJ1-1; D gene: TRBD1; V gene: TRBV11-3; clone size: many
CDR3 protein: CASSHRWSEAFF; CDR3 DNA: TGCGCCAGCAGCCACCGGTGGTCTGAAGCTTTCTTT; CDR3 length: 12; J gene: TRBJ1-1; D gene: .; V gene: TRBV4-1; clone size: few
CDR3 protein: CSVILTEAFF; CDR3 DNA: TGCAGCGTTATTCTGACTGAAGCTTTCTTT; CDR3 length: 10; J gene: TRBJ1-1; D gene: .; V gene: TRBV29-1; clone size: many
CDR3 protein: CASSDSGGANTGELFF; CDR3 DNA: TGTGCCAGCAGTGATAGCGGGGGCGCGAACACCGGGGAGCTGTTTTTT; CDR3 length: 16; J gene: TRBJ2-2; D gene: TRBD2; V gene: TRBV6-1; clone size: few
CDR3 protein: CASSWERGTEAFF; CDR3 DNA: TGTGCCAGCAGCTGGGAGAGGGGGACTGAAGCTTTCTTT; CDR3 length: 13; J gene: TRBJ1-1; D gene: .; V gene: TRBV7-2; clone size: many
CDR3 protein: CASSLGTWEPGETQYF; CDR3 DNA: TGCGCCAGCAGCTTGGGGACTTGGGAGCCCGGAGAGACCCAGTACTTC; CDR3 length: 16; J gene: TRBJ2-5; D gene: .; V gene: TRBV5-1; clone size: many
CDR3 protein: CASSHGVADSGQETQYF; CDR3 DNA: TGCGCCAGCAGCCACGGTGTCGCAGACAGTGGGCAAGAGACCCAGTACTTC; CDR3 length: 17; J gene: TRBJ2-5; D gene: .; V gene: TRBV4-1; clone size: few
CDR3 protein: CASSPYFTGDNEQFF; CDR3 DNA: TGTGCCAGTAGCCCCTACTTCACAGGGGACAATGAGCAGTTCTTC; CDR3 length: 15; J gene: TRBJ2-1; D gene: TRBD1; V gene: TRBV19; clone size: .
CDR3 protein: CATSLKVGGASGNEQFF; CDR3 DNA: TGTGCCACCAGTTTAAAGGTGGGTGGGGCCTCAGGGAATGAGCAGTTCTTC; CDR3 length: 17; J gene: TRBJ2-1; D gene: .; V gene: TRBV24-1; clone size: many
CDR3 protein: CASSLVAGGAGDTQYF; CDR3 DNA: TGTGCCAGCAGCTTAGTGGCCGGGGGCGCGGGAGATACGCAGTATTTT; CDR3 length: 16; J gene: TRBJ2-3; D gene: .; V gene: TRBV7-2; clone size: many
CDR3 protein: CASSPVQGVVDTQYF; CDR3 DNA: TGTGCCAGCAGTCCGGTCCAGGGGGTTGTAGATACGCAGTATTTT; CDR3 length: 15; J gene: TRBJ2-3; D gene: TRBD1; V gene: TRBV25-1; clone size: .
CDR3 protein: CAISELSGTGGEQYF; CDR3 DNA: TGTGCCATCAGTGAGCTCTCCGGGACAGGGGGCGAGCAGTACTTC; CDR3 length: 15; J gene: TRBJ2-7; D gene: TRBD1; V gene: TRBV10-3; clone size: many
CDR3 protein: CASSQEAWTSGSVEQFF; CDR3 DNA: TGTGCCAGCAGCCAAGAAGCCTGGACTAGCGGGAGTGTTGAGCAGTTCTTC; CDR3 length: 17; J gene: TRBJ2-1; D gene: TRBD2; V gene: TRBV3-1; clone size: many
CDR3 protein: CASSLEGLGPFSYNEQFF; CDR3 DNA: TGCGCCAGCAGCTTGGAAGGGTTGGGGCCCTTCTCCTACAATGAGCAGTTCTTC; CDR3 length: 18; J gene: TRBJ2-1; D gene: .; V gene: TRBV5-1; clone size: many
CDR3 protein: CASSELGSRYGYTF; CDR3 DNA: TGTGCCAGCAGTGAATTAGGGTCCCGCTATGGCTACACCTTC; CDR3 length: 14; J gene: TRBJ1-2; D gene: .; V gene: TRBV25-1; clone size: .
CDR3 protein: CASSFERGGDTGELFF; CDR3 DNA: TGTGCCAGCAGCTTCGAGCGGGGGGGCGACACCGGGGAGCTGTTTTTT; CDR3 length: 16; J gene: TRBJ2-2; D gene: TRBD2; V gene: TRBV3-1; clone size: .
CDR3 protein: CASSQGVEIAYNEQFF; CDR3 DNA: TGCGCCAGCAGCCAAGGCGTGGAGATTGCTTACAATGAGCAGTTCTTC; CDR3 length: 16; J gene: TRBJ2-1; D gene: .; V gene: TRBV4-1; clone size: .
CDR3 protein: CATSRGGSYNEQFF; CDR3 DNA: TGTGCCACCAGCAGAGGTGGGTCCTACAATGAGCAGTTCTTC; CDR3 length: 14; J gene: TRBJ2-1; D gene: .; V gene: TRBV15; clone size: many
CDR3 protein: CATARGGRRDTEAFF; CDR3 DNA: TGTGCCACCGCCCGAGGGGGTCGTAGGGACACTGAAGCTTTCTTT; CDR3 length: 15; J gene: TRBJ1-1; D gene: .; V gene: TRBV12-3/TRBV12-4; clone size: .
CDR3 protein: CASAVQHDEQYF; CDR3 DNA: TGTGCCAGCGCAGTGCAGCACGACGAGCAGTACTTC; CDR3 length: 12; J gene: TRBJ2-7; D gene: .; V gene: TRBV28; clone size: many
CDR3 protein: CASSPGTGEAANYGYTF; CDR3 DNA: TGTGCCAGCAGCCCAGGGACCGGCGAAGCAGCTAACTATGGCTACACCTTC; CDR3 length: 17; J gene: TRBJ1-2; D gene: .; V gene: TRBV5-6; clone size: many
CDR3 protein: CASSVKGVITEAFF; CDR3 DNA: TGTGCCAGCAGTGTTAAAGGGGTTATCACTGAAGCTTTCTTT; CDR3 length: 14; J gene: TRBJ1-1; D gene: .; V gene: TRBV2; clone size: .
CDR3 protein: CASSYSSVHSGMNTEAFF; CDR3 DNA: TGTGCCAGCAGTTACTCGAGTGTACACAGTGGGATGAACACTGAAGCTTTCTTT; CDR3 length: 18; J gene: TRBJ1-1; D gene: .; V gene: TRBV6-2/TRBV6-3; clone size: many
CDR3 protein: CASSREGTGELFF; CDR3 DNA: TGTGCCAGCAGTAGGGAGGGTACCGGGGAGCTGTTTTTT; CDR3 length: 13; J gene: TRBJ2-2; D gene: TRBD2; V gene: TRBV2; clone size: many
CDR3 protein: CASSYSGWWGYTF; CDR3 DNA: TGTGCCAGCAGTTACAGTGGTTGGTGGGGCTACACCTTC; CDR3 length: 13; J gene: TRBJ1-2; D gene: .; V gene: TRBV6-5; clone size: few
CDR3 protein: CAIRKKQGAVDYGYTF; CDR3 DNA: TGTGCCATCAGAAAAAAACAGGGGGCCGTTGACTATGGCTACACCTTC; CDR3 length: 16; J gene: TRBJ1-2; D gene: TRBD1; V gene: TRBV10-3; clone size: few
CDR3 protein: CATSDLLASQGTQYF; CDR3 DNA: TGTGCCACCAGTGATTTGCTAGCCAGCCAAGGGACCCAGTACTTC; CDR3 length: 15; J gene: TRBJ2-5; D gene: .; V gene: TRBV24-1; clone size: .
CDR3 protein: CVSSSRGGRGITGELFF; CDR3 DNA: TGTGTCAGCAGCTCTCGAGGCGGGAGGGGTATTACCGGGGAGCTGTTTTTT; CDR3 length: 17; J gene: TRBJ2-2; D gene: TRBD2; V gene: TRBV11-2; clone size: .
CDR3 protein: CASSYLQGPAFF; CDR3 DNA: TGTGCCAGTAGTTATCTACAGGGTCCAGCTTTCTTT; CDR3 length: 12; J gene: TRBJ1-1; D gene: .; V gene: TRBV19; clone size: .
CDR3 protein: CASSPDRGLRKLFF; CDR3 DNA: TGCGCCAGCAGCCCGGACAGGGGGTTAAGGAAACTGTTTTTT; CDR3 length: 14; J gene: TRBJ1-4; D gene: TRBD1; V gene: TRBV5-1; clone size: .
CDR3 protein: CASSEVTGAEGQEPQHF; CDR3 DNA: TGTGCCAGCAGTGAAGTTACCGGGGCGGAGGGGCAGGAGCCCCAGCATTTT; CDR3 length: 17; J gene: TRBJ1-5; D gene: .; V gene: TRBV6-1; clone size: many
CDR3 protein: CASSRQGSTHEQYF; CDR3 DNA: TGTGCCAGCAGTAGACAGGGGTCCACCCACGAGCAGTACTTC; CDR3 length: 14; J gene: TRBJ2-7; D gene: TRBD1; V gene: TRBV12-3/TRBV12-4; clone size: many
CDR3 protein: CASSQYVGYEQYF; CDR3 DNA: TGTGCCAGCAGCCAATATGTGGGCTACGAGCAGTACTTC; CDR3 length: 13; J gene: TRBJ2-7; D gene: .; V gene: TRBV3-1; clone size: many
CDR3 protein: CASRQDSSYEQYF; CDR3 DNA: TGTGCCAGCAGACAGGACAGCTCCTACGAGCAGTACTTC; CDR3 length: 13; J gene: TRBJ2-7; D gene: .; V gene: TRBV6-1; clone size: many
CDR3 protein: CASTPFGRSQETQYF; CDR3 DNA: TGTGCCAGCACCCCATTCGGACGGTCCCAAGAGACCCAGTACTTC; CDR3 length: 15; J gene: TRBJ2-5; D gene: .; V gene: TRBV27; clone size: .
CDR3 protein: CASSWGTGNYGYTF; CDR3 DNA: TGTGCCAGCAGCTGGGGGACAGGAAACTATGGCTACACCTTC; CDR3 length: 14; J gene: TRBJ1-2; D gene: TRBD1; V gene: TRBV6-2/TRBV6-3; clone size: many